These 5 T cell receptor beta chains came from one sample sequenced in a study of blood T cell repertoires in COVID-19. Clones were read by immunoSEQ multiplex PCR, and TCRdb kept only the in-frame ones, dropping some. Of about 160,000 clones in the sample, 75% to 85% were seen once. The sequencing input was peripheral blood. All receptors come from a human donor in a cohort sampled during active COVID-19.

This chain links TRBV20-1 with TRBJ2-1; no clear D gene. Germline values: CDR1 DFQATT, CDR2 SNEGSKA (reference sequence). This CDR3 is 10 amino acids long. V dropped 3 bases and J dropped 8 bases, with 5 bases sitting between them. CDR3 DNA sequence: TGCAGTGCTAGGAGTCATGAGCAGTTCTTC. Protein: CSARSHEQFF.

The chain uses TRBV28 and TRBJ2-2, with 7 positions matching TRBD1. CDR1 is MDHEN and CDR2 is SYDVKM in the germline V gene. The V gene end was trimmed by 7 bases and the J gene end by 10 bases; junction bases not matched to a gene: 6. CDR3 length: 12 residues. CDR3 sequence reads: CASTGGSEELFF. The CDR3, as DNA: TGTGCCAGCACAGGGGGTAGTGAGGAGCTGTTTTTT.

The count of this clone is one. The CDR3 here is CASSLGQGTRYTEAFF. The CDR3 bases are TGTGCCAGCAGCTTAGGACAGGGAACTCGGTACACTGAAGCTTTCTTT. The V gene is TRBV11-2, the J gene TRBJ1-1; TRBD1 matches at 7 bases. From germline, CDR1 is SGHAT and CDR2 FQNNGV. V lost 1 base and J lost 3; bases outside the gene matches: 8. The CDR3 runs 16 residues.

In the case of this clone: Other nucleotide sequences from this sample produce the same CDR3. The V call is TRBV14, the J call TRBJ1-4; D perhaps matches TRBD1 (5 bases). Trimming removed 4 bases at V and 4 bases at J, with 10 bases between. Germline values: CDR1 SGHDN, CDR2 FVKESK. The CDR3 spans 14 residues. The CDR3 loop reads CASSPRRGNEKLFF. CDR3 in DNA: TGTGCCAGCAGCCCCAGGAGGGGTAATGAAAAACTGTTTTTT.

The chain carries TRBV7-9 and TRBJ2-1; D is perhaps TRBD2 (5 bases). The CDR3 runs to 12 residues. The germline CDR1 and CDR2 sequences are SEHNR and FQNEAQ (reference sequence). V was trimmed by 7 bases and J by 5 bases, leaving 9 bases between them. In DNA, the CDR3 is TGTGCCAGCACCTGGGGAGACAATGAGCAGTTCTTC. This translates into CASTWGDNEQFF.